The T cell receptor (beta chain) described here comes from a study of human T cells and chemical hapten exposure. It was from unfractionated whole blood that total RNA was extracted. TCRdb reprocessed the 5' RACE reads with MiXCR, giving one entry per CDR3 protein. The data show some 150,000 distinct CDR3 sequences, around 4.4% seen once. This CDR3 comprises 16 residues. Losses at the gene ends were 5 bases for V and 3 bases for J; bases not matched to a gene: 9. In germline, CDR1 is MNHEY, CDR2 SVGEGT. This clonotype was found many times. This chain uses TRBV6-2 or TRBV6-3 with TRBJ2-1, with 8 bases fitting TRBD1. This receptor was obtained from a female donor in good health. CDR3 nucleotides: TGTGCCAGCAGTACAACCGGGACAGGATACTACAATGAGCAGTTCTTC. Translation: CASSTTGTGYYNEQFF.